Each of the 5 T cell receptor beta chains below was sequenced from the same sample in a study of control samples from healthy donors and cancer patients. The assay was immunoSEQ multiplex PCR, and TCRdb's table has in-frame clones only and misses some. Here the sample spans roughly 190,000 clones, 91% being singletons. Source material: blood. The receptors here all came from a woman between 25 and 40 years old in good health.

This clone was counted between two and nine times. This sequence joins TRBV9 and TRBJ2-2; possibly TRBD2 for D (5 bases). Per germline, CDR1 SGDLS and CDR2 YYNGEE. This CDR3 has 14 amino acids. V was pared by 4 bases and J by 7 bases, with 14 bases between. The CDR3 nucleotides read TGTGCCAGCAGCCCCCGAGAGGGAGACGGGGAGCTGTTTTTT. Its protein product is CASSPREGDGELFF.

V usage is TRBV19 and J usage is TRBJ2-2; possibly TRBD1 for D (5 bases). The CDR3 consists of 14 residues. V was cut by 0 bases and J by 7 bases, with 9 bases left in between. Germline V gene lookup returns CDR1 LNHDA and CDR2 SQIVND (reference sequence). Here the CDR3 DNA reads TGTGCCAGTAGTATAGATCCAGGGAACGGGGAGCTGTTTTTT. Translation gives CASSIDPGNGELFF.

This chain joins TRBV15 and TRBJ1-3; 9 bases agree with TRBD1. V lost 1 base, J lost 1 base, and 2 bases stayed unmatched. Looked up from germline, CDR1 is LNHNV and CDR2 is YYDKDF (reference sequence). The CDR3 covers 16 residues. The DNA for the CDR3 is TGTGCCACCAGCAGAGCCGGGACAGGGTCTGGAAACACCATATATTTT. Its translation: CATSRAGTGSGNTIYF. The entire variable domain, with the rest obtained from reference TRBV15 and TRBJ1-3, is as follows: DAMVIQNPRYQVTQFGKPVTLSCSQTLNHNVMYWYQQKSSQAPKLLFHYYDKDFNNEADTPDNFQSRRPNTSFCFLDIRSPGLGDTAMYLCATSRAGTGSGNTIYFGEGSWLTVV.

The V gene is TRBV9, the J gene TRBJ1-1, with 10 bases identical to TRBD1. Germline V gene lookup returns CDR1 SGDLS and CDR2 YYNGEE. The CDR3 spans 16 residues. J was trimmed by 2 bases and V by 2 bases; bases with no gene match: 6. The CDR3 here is CASSVTGTGVNTEAFF. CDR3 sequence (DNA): TGTGCCAGCAGCGTCACCGGGACAGGGGTCAACACTGAAGCTTTCTTT.

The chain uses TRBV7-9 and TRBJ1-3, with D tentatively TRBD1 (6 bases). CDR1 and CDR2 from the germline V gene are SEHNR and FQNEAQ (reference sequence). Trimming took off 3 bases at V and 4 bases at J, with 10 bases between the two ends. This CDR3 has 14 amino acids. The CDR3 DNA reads TGTGCCAGCAGCTTCCGACAGGCGGGAAACACCATATATTTT. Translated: CASSFRQAGNTIYF.